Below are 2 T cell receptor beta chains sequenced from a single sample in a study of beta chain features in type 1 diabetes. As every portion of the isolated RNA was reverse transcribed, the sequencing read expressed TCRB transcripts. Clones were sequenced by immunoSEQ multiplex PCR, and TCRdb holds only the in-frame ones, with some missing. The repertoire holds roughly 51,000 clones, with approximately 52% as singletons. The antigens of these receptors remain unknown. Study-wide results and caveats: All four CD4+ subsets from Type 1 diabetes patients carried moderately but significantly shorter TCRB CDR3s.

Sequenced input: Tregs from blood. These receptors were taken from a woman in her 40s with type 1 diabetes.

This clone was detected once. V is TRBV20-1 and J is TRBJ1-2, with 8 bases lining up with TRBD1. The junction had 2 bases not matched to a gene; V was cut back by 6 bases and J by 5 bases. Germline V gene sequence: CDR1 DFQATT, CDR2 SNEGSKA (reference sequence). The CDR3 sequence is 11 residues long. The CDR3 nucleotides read TGCAGTGCATGGACAGGGTATGGCTACACCTTC. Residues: CSAWTGYGYTF.

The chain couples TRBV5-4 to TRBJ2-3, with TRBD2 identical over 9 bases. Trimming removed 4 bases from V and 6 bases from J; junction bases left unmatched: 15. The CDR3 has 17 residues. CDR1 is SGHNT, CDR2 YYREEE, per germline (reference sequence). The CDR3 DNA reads TGTGCCAGCAGCCTACCTGTGGGGGCGGGGGGGCCGGATACGCAGTATTTT. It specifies CASSLPVGAGGPDTQYF. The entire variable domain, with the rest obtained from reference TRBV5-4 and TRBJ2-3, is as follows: ETGVTQSPTHLIKTRGQQVTLRCSSQSGHNTVSWYQQALGQGPQFIFQYYREEENGRGNFPPRFSGLQFPNYSSELNVNALELDDSALYLCASSLPVGAGGPDTQYFGPGTRLTVL.